Each of the 15 T cell receptor beta chains below was sequenced from the same sample in a study of T cells after yellow fever vaccination. One entry per CDR3 protein results from TCRdb running MiXCR on the 5' RACE reads. The table has a few hundred thousand distinct CDR3 sequences, 9.5% to 13% seen once. Sequences were derived from PBMCs, sampled on the day of the first yellow fever vaccination. The receptors here all came from a man between 18 and 35 years old who received the YFV17D yellow fever vaccine.

The CDR3 DNA reads TGTGCCACCCGACAGGGGATCGACTATGGCTACACCTTC. Translation gives CATRQGIDYGYTF. This sequence joins TRBV6-1 and TRBJ1-2; 8 bases agree with TRBD1. V was clipped by 10 bases and J by 3 bases; unmatched bases: 7. Germline loops: CDR1 MNHNS, CDR2 SASEGT. CDR3 length: 13 amino acids.

This clonotype was observed at least ten times. V and J are TRBV27 and TRBJ1-2; D is perhaps TRBD1 (6 bases). Germline CDR1 MNHEY, CDR2 SMNVEV (reference sequence). V was cut by 1 base and J by 8 bases, with 8 bases left in between. The CDR3 spans 12 residues. CDR3 DNA sequence: TGTGCCAGCAGTTTATACGGGGGCGGCTACACCTTC. Residues: CASSLYGGGYTF.

The chain uses TRBV5-1 and TRBJ1-1; 7 bases are shared with TRBD1. Looked up from germline, CDR1 is SGHRS and CDR2 is YFSETQ. This CDR3 has 14 amino acids. V lost 4 bases, J lost 10 bases, and 13 bases stayed unmatched. The chain's CDR3 is CASSPTGAGKGAFF. The CDR3 bases are TGCGCCAGCAGCCCCACAGGGGCCGGGAAAGGAGCTTTCTTT.

This clonotype was seen a handful of times. V usage is TRBV5-4 and J usage is TRBJ2-7; the D is unclear. The CDR3 runs 10 residues. Trimming cost V 5 bases and J 5 bases, with 5 bases left between them. Germline V gene lookup returns CDR1 SGHNT and CDR2 YYREEE (reference sequence). For the CDR3, the DNA is TGTGCCAGCAGTATCCACGAGCAGTACTTC. It specifies CASSIHEQYF.

The chain couples TRBV29-1 to TRBJ2-7; 11 bases map to TRBD1. CDR3 length equals 14 residues. The germline gives CDR1 SQVTM, CDR2 ANQGSEA. The V and J ends lost 7 bases and 5 bases, in that order; junction bases with no gene match: 10. CDR3 nucleotide sequence: TGCAGCGCCCTGGGGACAGGGGGGAGAAACGAGCAGTACTTC. Residues: CSALGTGGRNEQYF.

This clonotype was seen a handful of times. The chain joins TRBV6-2 or TRBV6-3 to TRBJ1-5; tentatively, D is TRBD1 (6 bases). Germline V lookup: CDR1 MNHEY, CDR2 SVGEGT. Trimming pared 8 bases from V and 5 bases from J, leaving 13 bases between. CDR3 size: 13 residues. This CDR3 reads CASGYTGYQPQHF. CDR3 DNA sequence: TGTGCCAGCGGGTACACAGGGTATCAGCCCCAGCATTTT.

Regarding this clonotype: At one end the junction does not follow the germline gene, possibly because of a read error. CDR3 protein: CDSGDSSRGSYEQYF. Written as DNA, the CDR3 is TGTGACAGCGGAGACAGCTCACGAGGCTCCTACGAGCAGTACTTC. This chain joins TRBV3-1 and TRBJ2-7; either TRBD1 or TRBD2 may supply D (5 bases each). Germline V CDR1 and CDR2: LGHDT, YNNKEL (reference sequence). The CDR3 is 15 residues long.

For this clonotype: A clone one base away is much larger, so this may be a read error. The CDR3 DNA reads TGTGCCAGCAGCCAAGGGACAGACTATGGCTACACCTTC. Amino acid sequence: CASSQGTDYGYTF. V gene TRBV4-2 combines with J gene TRBJ1-2, with a possible D match to TRBD1 (6 bases). CDR1 and CDR2 (germline): LGHNA, YNFKEQ. This CDR3 has 13 amino acids. V was cut by 1 base and J by 3 bases, with 6 bases left in between.

This clonotype was detected a few times. V gene TRBV12-3 or TRBV12-4 combines with J gene TRBJ1-5; D is perhaps TRBD1 (5 bases). This CDR3 is 16 amino acids long. Trimming took 5 bases from V and 2 from J, leaving 16 bases between them. The CDR3 DNA sequence: TGTGCCAGCAGTCAACTGGGGACGGTTCGCAATCAGCCCCAGCATTTT. As protein: CASSQLGTVRNQPQHF.

The table lists this clonotype with a few counts. The genes are TRBV4-3 and TRBJ2-1; the D is unclear. The V end was cut by 1 base, the J end by 1 base, with 11 bases between. The length of the CDR3 is 16 residues. Germline V gene sequence: CDR1 LGHNA, CDR2 YSLEER. In nucleotides, the CDR3 is TGCGCCAGCAGCCAAGGCCTAGGTCTGTCCTACAATGAGCAGTTCTTC. Protein product: CASSQGLGLSYNEQFF.

This clonotype was observed a few times. The chain is built from TRBV7-3 and TRBJ2-3, with D perhaps TRBD1 or TRBD2 (5 bases each). The V gene's germline CDR1 is SGHTA and CDR2 FQGTGA. This CDR3 spans 16 amino acids. The V gene lost 4 bases and the J gene lost 0 bases, with 14 bases spanning the gap. CDR3 region: CASSSGTAPSTDTQYF. CDR3 coding DNA: TGTGCCAGCAGCTCCGGGACGGCACCTAGCACAGATACGCAGTATTTT.

In its sample, this clonotype was seen many times. The chain carries TRBV3-1 and TRBJ2-3, with a tentative D call TRBD1 (5 bases). The germline V gene has CDR1 LGHDT and CDR2 YNNKEL (reference sequence). The CDR3 runs 14 residues. Trimming removed 0 bases from V and 1 base from J, with 5 bases in between. CDR3 DNA sequence: TGTGCCAGCAGCCAAGAAGGGGGCACAGATACGCAGTATTTT. Translating it yields CASSQEGGTDTQYF.

V gene TRBV5-1 combines with J gene TRBJ2-3; the match to TRBD2 covers 9 bases. In germline, CDR1 is SGHRS, CDR2 YFSETQ. The CDR3 contains 18 residues. Trimming removed 0 bases from V and 2 bases from J; junction bases left unmatched: 10. CDR3 in DNA: TGCGCCAGCAGCTTGGCCAGTAGCGGGGGCCCCCCCACAGATACGCAGTATTTT. Translation: CASSLASSGGPPTDTQYF.

This clonotype was counted only a few times. J is TRBJ1-5 and V is TRBV27; possibly TRBD1 for D (5 bases). The germline V and J ends were trimmed by 8 bases and 2 bases, with 13 bases remaining between them. The length of the CDR3 is 14 residues. In germline, CDR1 is MNHEY, CDR2 SMNVEV (reference sequence). This chain's CDR3 is CASGGVFGNQPQHF. CDR3 DNA: TGTGCCAGCGGAGGGGTTTTCGGCAATCAGCCCCAGCATTTT.

The gene calls are TRBV29-1 and TRBJ2-7, with TRBD1 as a possible D gene (6 bases). The CDR3 covers 15 residues. Trimming took off 0 bases at V and 6 bases at J, with 18 bases between the two ends. Germline values: CDR1 SQVTM, CDR2 ANQGSEA. This CDR3 reads CSVEDRGGYRREQYF. CDR3 DNA sequence: TGCAGCGTTGAAGATCGTGGGGGCTATAGGCGCGAGCAGTACTTC.